This entry lists 32 T cell receptor beta chains sequenced from one sample in a study of T-cell reconstitution after alpha-beta-depleted transplantation in children. The TCRbeta library was prepared with unique molecular identifiers. Via MiXCR, TCRdb re-called the PCR reads, giving one row per CDR3 protein. Here the sample spans around 200,000 distinct CDR3 sequences, roughly 9% being singletons. The source was PBMCs from the stem cell graft donor, collected from the stem cell graft. The receptors here all came from a human donor who donated a stem cell graft to a child with acute lymphoblastic leukemia.

The chain has TRBV20-1 and TRBJ2-7; 9 bases match TRBD2. The V and J ends lost 5 bases and 0 bases, in that order; junction bases with no gene match: 14. The CDR3 is made up of 17 amino acids. CDR1 is DFQATT, CDR2 SNEGSKA, per germline (reference sequence). CDR3 in amino acids: CSALIPRIAGVSYEQYF. The CDR3 DNA reads TGCAGTGCTCTTATCCCCAGGATAGCGGGGGTCTCCTACGAGCAGTACTTC.

This clonotype appeared many times. The genes are TRBV13 and TRBJ1-5, with D tentatively TRBD1 (5 bases). The CDR3 runs to 15 residues. Germline CDR1 and CDR2: PRHDT and FYEKMQ (reference sequence). The V gene lost 0 bases and the J gene lost 4 bases, with 10 bases spanning the gap. In DNA form, the CDR3 reads TGTGCCAGCAGCTTAGGGGACAAGCAAAATCAGCCCCAGCATTTT. This gives the protein CASSLGDKQNQPQHF.

The chain employs TRBV6-5 and TRBJ2-3; D is uncertain. From germline, CDR1 is MNHEY and CDR2 SVGAGI. The CDR3 spans 14 residues. V was trimmed by 0 bases and J by 4 bases, leaving 8 bases between them. The DNA of the CDR3 is TGTGCCAGCAGTTACTCGCAGTCGGCAGATACGCAGTATTTT. It is translated as CASSYSQSADTQYF.

This clonotype was observed a few times. V is TRBV18 and J is TRBJ1-1; D is uncertain. The V and J ends lost 3 bases and 8 bases respectively, with 7 bases between them. This CDR3 is built from 11 residues. Germline values: CDR1 KGHSH, CDR2 LQKENI. The DNA of the CDR3 is TGTGCCAGCTCACCGGGCGTCGAAGCTTTCTTT. Translating it yields CASSPGVEAFF.

This clonotype was counted ten times or more. The rearrangement uses TRBV7-2 and TRBJ2-5; unclear D gene. The CDR3 is 14 amino acids. Between the trimmed V and J ends, which lost 3 bases and 2 bases, there was a span of 10 bases. CDR1 and CDR2 from the germline V gene are SGHTA and FQGNSA. The CDR3 sequence: CASSFWMGQETQYF. The CDR3 DNA reads as TGTGCCAGCAGCTTCTGGATGGGTCAAGAGACCCAGTACTTC.

This clonotype occurred many times. The chain uses TRBV27 and TRBJ2-7; tentative D call: TRBD2 (5 bases). This CDR3 spans 15 amino acids. The V end lost 2 bases, the J end lost 6 bases, and 17 bases lay between the germline ends. Germline V gene lookup returns CDR1 MNHEY and CDR2 SMNVEV (reference sequence). CDR3 sequence (DNA): TGTGCCAGCAGTTTACTCCGGACCAGAGGGTCCGAGCAGTACTTC. Amino acids: CASSLLRTRGSEQYF.

The J gene is TRBJ1-2, the V gene TRBV5-5; TRBD1 matches 9 bases. Germline V CDR1 and CDR2: SGHKS, YYEKEE (reference sequence). The CDR3 is 15 amino acids. V lost 2 bases to trimming and J lost 8 bases; unmatched junction nucleotides: 10. This CDR3 is CASSFYPGQGYGYTF. CDR3 nucleotide sequence: TGTGCCAGCAGCTTTTATCCGGGACAGGGATACGGCTACACCTTC.

The chain carries TRBV4-1 and TRBJ1-3, with TRBD1 as a possible D gene (5 bases). This CDR3 has 15 residues. The germline V gene has CDR1 MGHRA and CDR2 YSYEKL. Trimming pared 0 bases from V and 4 bases from J, leaving 10 bases between. The CDR3 DNA reads as TGCGCCAGCAGCCAAGATTGGGGGATGGGAAACACCATATATTTT. Translation gives CASSQDWGMGNTIYF.

This clonotype was found a few times. The rearrangement joins TRBV7-2 to TRBJ1-5; D unresolved. CDR3 length equals 13 residues. In germline, CDR1 is SGHTA, CDR2 FQGNSA. Trimming took 5 bases from V and 9 from J, leaving 14 bases between them. As DNA, the CDR3 is TGTGCCAGCAGCGGGTCCCGCGCGGCGCCCCAGCATTTT. Encoded protein: CASSGSRAAPQHF.

The sample holds a few counts of this clonotype. The rearrangement links TRBV20-1 to TRBJ1-1; D not resolved. The germline CDR1 and CDR2 sequences are DFQATT and SNEGSKA (reference sequence). CDR3 length: 14 residues. V lost 4 bases to trimming and J lost 4 bases, with 16 bases between them. CDR3 region: CSATPMGKITEAFF. The CDR3 DNA follows: TGCAGTGCTACACCGATGGGGAAAATCACTGAAGCTTTCTTT.

The chain uses TRBV15 and TRBJ2-3; 8 bases line up with TRBD2. CDR1 LNHNV and CDR2 YYDKDF come from the germline V gene (reference sequence). The CDR3 has 15 residues. The trim removed 11 bases at V and 2 bases at J, leaving 12 bases unmatched. The CDR3 spells CASGTRGGPTDTQYF. The CDR3 nucleotides are TGTGCCTCTGGGACTCGCGGGGGGCCCACAGATACGCAGTATTTT.

This clonotype was counted ten times or more. The chain is built from TRBV12-3 or TRBV12-4 and TRBJ2-3, with a tentative D call TRBD1 (6 bases). V was cut by 4 bases and J by 1 base, with 21 bases left in between. The CDR3 has 18 amino acids. The CDR3 bases are TGTGCCAGCAGTTCCACAAACGCCGGGACACTCGGCACAGATACGCAGTATTTT. This encodes CASSSTNAGTLGTDTQYF.

The chain is built from TRBV7-6 and TRBJ2-3; 10 bases agree with TRBD2. CDR3 size: 16 residues. Germline V CDR1 and CDR2: SGHVS, FNYEAQ. V lost 5 bases and J lost 7; bases outside the gene matches: 12. In DNA form, the CDR3 reads TGTGCCAGCAGCCCACAAGCGGGGGGGCAGGCAAATACGCAGTATTTT. This sequence encodes CASSPQAGGQANTQYF.

Ten or more counts support this clonotype. This rearrangement joins TRBV9 to TRBJ2-2; 11 bases are shared with TRBD2. Germline loops: CDR1 SGDLS, CDR2 YYNGEE. CDR3 size: 16 residues. The V gene end was trimmed by 3 bases and the J gene end by 6 bases; junction bases not matched to a gene: 7. The CDR3 DNA reads as TGTGCCAGCAGCGACACTAGCGGGGGTCAACCCGGGGAGCTGTTTTTT. Protein product: CASSDTSGGQPGELFF.

This clonotype was picked up many times. The V call is TRBV29-1, the J call TRBJ2-7; tentative D call: TRBD1 (5 bases). The CDR3 runs 12 residues. Trimming pared 6 bases from V and 7 bases from J, leaving 16 bases between. Germline assignment: CDR1 SQVTM and CDR2 ANQGSEA. The CDR3 protein is CSVQKGVLEQYF. Written as DNA, the CDR3 is TGCAGCGTACAGAAAGGGGTCCTGGAGCAGTACTTC.

This clonotype was seen a handful of times. The V and J genes are TRBV20-1 and TRBJ2-5, with D uncertain. Germline assignment: CDR1 DFQATT and CDR2 SNEGSKA (reference sequence). The germline V and J ends were trimmed by 2 bases and 3 bases, with 10 bases remaining between them. The CDR3 extends over 13 amino acids. CDR3 bases: TGCAGTGCTAGATCCCTTCTAAAAGAGACCCAGTACTTC. Translated, it gives CSARSLLKETQYF.

CDR3 region: CASSYGLARETQYF. CDR3 coding DNA: TGTGCCAGCAGTTACGGTCTAGCGAGAGAGACCCAGTACTTC. The chain employs TRBV6-5 and TRBJ2-5; D may be TRBD2 (6 bases). From germline, CDR1 is MNHEY and CDR2 SVGAGI. V was shortened by 2 bases and J by 4 bases, with 11 bases between the two germline ends. CDR3 length: 14 residues.

The V and J genes are TRBV5-6 and TRBJ2-6; 7 nucleotides agree with TRBD1. Germline CDR1 SGHDT, CDR2 YYEEEE. This CDR3 spans 16 amino acids. The V and J ends lost 4 bases and 0 bases, in that order; junction bases with no gene match: 4. In DNA form, the CDR3 reads TGTGCCAGCAGCGGTCGGGACAGCTCTGGGGCCAACGTCCTGACTTTC. Amino acids: CASSGRDSSGANVLTF. Full variable domain (outside the CDR3, taken from reference TRBV5-6 and TRBJ2-6): DAGVTQSPTHLIKTRGQQVTLRCSPKSGHDTVSWYQQALGQGPQFIFQYYEEEERQRGNFPDRFSGHQFPNYSSELNVNALLLGDSALYLCASSGRDSSGANVLTFGAGSRLTVL.

The genes are TRBV9 and TRBJ1-2; possible D gene TRBD1, 5 bases. Between the trimmed V and J ends, which lost 4 bases and 5 bases, there was a span of 9 bases. Looked up from germline, CDR1 is SGDLS and CDR2 is YYNGEE. The CDR3 is 12 residues long. The CDR3 DNA reads TGTGCCAGCAGCTCACAGGAGTATGGCTACACCTTC. This translates into CASSSQEYGYTF.

The rearrangement joins TRBV20-1 to TRBJ2-3; weak D call: TRBD1 (5 bases). This CDR3 has 14 residues. The V end was cut by 5 bases, the J end by 6 bases, with 18 bases between. CDR1 DFQATT and CDR2 SNEGSKA come from the germline V gene (reference sequence). The CDR3 DNA sequence: TGCAGTGCTTTGACTGCCAGGGCCGGTGATACGCAGTATTTT. The encoded protein is CSALTARAGDTQYF.

This clonotype was seen only a few times. CDR3: CASSPGQGAHEQFF. The CDR3 DNA is TGTGCCAGCAGCCCGGGACAGGGGGCCCATGAGCAGTTCTTC. The rearrangement links TRBV12-3 or TRBV12-4 to TRBJ2-1, with 12 bases fitting TRBD1. The CDR3 is 14 residues long. Trimming at V came to 6 bases and at J to 8 bases, leaving 5 bases not matched to a gene.

This clonotype appeared many times. This rearrangement joins TRBV2 to TRBJ1-1; the D is unclear. This CDR3 region has 15 residues. Germline CDR1 and CDR2: SNHLY and FYNNEI. V was pared by 1 base and J by 4 bases, with 13 bases between. CDR3 DNA: TGTGCCAGCAGTGAAGACAGACGCTCGCTCACTGAAGCTTTCTTT. Protein sequence: CASSEDRRSLTEAFF.

On this clonotype: The junction does not match germline at one end; this may be a read error. V and J are TRBV20-1 and TRBJ2-1; 7 bases are a match to TRBD2. Germline V gene lookup returns CDR1 DFQATT and CDR2 SNEGSKA (reference sequence). The CDR3 runs 14 residues. The CDR3 spells CSARDRLAYDEQFF. The DNA for the CDR3 is TGCAGTGCTAGAGATAGACTAGCCTACGATGAGCAGTTCTTC.

This clonotype appeared many times. Here the CDR3 reads CASSFDAERNYSPLHF. The CDR3 nucleotides are TGTGCCAGCAGCTTTGATGCAGAACGAAATTATTCACCCCTCCACTTT. The chain couples TRBV5-6 to TRBJ1-6; D remains unclear. The CDR3 runs 16 residues. Germline CDR1 reads SGHDT; CDR2 reads YYEEEE. V was trimmed by 2 bases and J by 8 bases, leaving 17 bases between them.

This clonotype was seen many times. The chain is built from TRBV11-2 and TRBJ1-3; D remains ambiguous. The germline CDR1 and CDR2 sequences are SGHAT and FQNNGV. V was shortened by 2 bases and J by 6 bases, with 11 bases between the two germline ends. The CDR3 contains 14 residues. CDR3 DNA sequence: TGTGCCAGCAGCTTATACGTAGAGGCAAACACCATATATTTT. Translated, it gives CASSLYVEANTIYF.

This chain connects TRBV27 to TRBJ1-1; D is perhaps TRBD1 (6 bases). The germline V gene encodes CDR1 MNHEY and CDR2 SMNVEV (reference sequence). The CDR3 sequence is 15 residues long. V lost 6 bases, J lost 5 bases, and 19 bases lay in between. The CDR3 sequence is CASSLWTAEGTEAFF. The CDR3 DNA is TGTGCCAGCAGCCTGTGGACAGCCGAGGGGACTGAAGCTTTCTTT.

V usage is TRBV5-1 and J usage is TRBJ2-1; the D call may be TRBD1 or TRBD2 (7 bases each). Trimming shortened V by 0 bases and J by 6 bases, and 22 bases separated the two germline ends. The germline CDR1 and CDR2 sequences are SGHRS and YFSETQ. The CDR3 length is 18 residues. The CDR3 DNA sequence: TGCGCCAGCAGCTTGGGTCCAGGGGGGGCTTTTGGAGGCAATGAGCAGTTCTTC. This encodes CASSLGPGGAFGGNEQFF.

The chain uses TRBV20-1 and TRBJ1-4; D not resolved. CDR1 and CDR2 (germline): DFQATT, SNEGSKA (reference sequence). Trimming stripped 4 bases from V and 8 bases from J, with 8 bases between. CDR3 length: 11 residues. The CDR3 loop is CSAKVGEKLFF. DNA of the CDR3: TGCAGTGCTAAGGTGGGGGAAAAACTGTTTTTT.

This clonotype was detected many times. The chain joins TRBV5-1 to TRBJ2-1; no reliable D call. Germline-derived CDR1 and CDR2 are SGHRS and YFSETQ. The CDR3 runs to 15 residues. With 3 bases removed from V and 0 bases from J, the gap between germline ends came to 10 bases. The DNA of the CDR3 is TGCGCCAGCAGCTCTACCACGAGCTCCTACAATGAGCAGTTCTTC. Amino acid sequence: CASSSTTSSYNEQFF.

This clonotype was recorded many times. This chain uses TRBV20-1 with TRBJ2-7; no clear D gene. Germline V CDR1 and CDR2: DFQATT, SNEGSKA (reference sequence). V shed 2 bases and J shed 3 bases, with 5 bases lying between them. The CDR3 is 11 amino acids. CDR3 nucleotide sequence: TGCAGTGCTAGAAGGGACTACGAGCAGTACTTC. This encodes CSARRDYEQYF.

This clonotype showed up many times. The chain has TRBV24-1 and TRBJ2-2, with 11 nucleotides matching TRBD2. Germline CDR1 KGHDR, CDR2 SFDVKD. This CDR3 contains 16 residues. V was pared by 7 bases and J by 0 bases, with 3 bases of the junction left unmatched. The CDR3 sequence: CATSSSGGPNTGELFF. DNA for the CDR3: TGTGCCACCAGCTCTAGCGGGGGGCCGAACACCGGGGAGCTGTTTTTT.

The V and J genes are TRBV18 and TRBJ2-1; D uncertain. Looked up from germline, CDR1 is KGHSH and CDR2 is LQKENI. The germline V and J ends were trimmed by 0 bases and 6 bases, with 9 bases remaining between them. The CDR3 is 14 residues long. CDR3 coding DNA: TGTGCCAGCTCACCACCTGCCAATCGCAATGAGCAGTTCTTC. Protein sequence: CASSPPANRNEQFF.